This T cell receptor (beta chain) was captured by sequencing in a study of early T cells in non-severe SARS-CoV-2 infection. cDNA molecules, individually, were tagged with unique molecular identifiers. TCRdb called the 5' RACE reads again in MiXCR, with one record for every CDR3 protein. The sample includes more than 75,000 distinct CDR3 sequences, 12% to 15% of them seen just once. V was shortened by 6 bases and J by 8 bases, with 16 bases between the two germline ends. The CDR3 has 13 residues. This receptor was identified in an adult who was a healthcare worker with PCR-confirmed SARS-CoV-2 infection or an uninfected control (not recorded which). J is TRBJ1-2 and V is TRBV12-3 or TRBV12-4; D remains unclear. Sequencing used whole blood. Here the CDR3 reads CASRRPITGGYTF. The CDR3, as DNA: TGTGCCAGCAGGAGACCCATTACCGGGGGCTACACCTTC.